The 22 T cell receptor beta chains in this list originate from one sample, sequenced in a study of shared clonotypes between healthy human individuals. Naive CD8 cells, CD45RO-negative and positively selected for CCR7, excluded terminally differentiated effector memory CD45RA+ cells. The data were produced by immunoSEQ multiplex PCR, yet TCRdb's version contains in-frame clones alone and is incomplete. This table has 1.5 million to 2.5 million clones, around 96% appearing once. Sample: naive CD8+ T cells sorted from blood. These TCRs come from a man younger than 35 in good health.

J is TRBJ1-4 and V is TRBV4-3; D is perhaps TRBD1 (5 bases). CDR1 LGHNA and CDR2 YSLEER come from the germline V gene. The CDR3 runs to 20 residues. V gave up 0 bases and J gave up 0 bases, with 20 bases separating them. CDR3 coding DNA: TGCGCCAGCAGCCAAGAAGGCTCGTGGGACGGCAGTACAACTAATGAAAAACTGTTTTTT. Amino acids: CASSQEGSWDGSTTNEKLFF.

This CDR3 is CASSGVGGYEQYF. CDR3 coding DNA: TGTGCCAGCAGCGGAGTTGGGGGCTACGAGCAGTACTTC. The chain carries TRBV7-3 and TRBJ2-7, with D possibly called TRBD1 or TRBD2 (5 bases each). V lost 5 bases to trimming and J lost 3 bases, with 11 bases between them. This CDR3 region has 13 residues. Germline V gene lookup returns CDR1 SGHTA and CDR2 FQGTGA. Together with reference TRBV7-3 and TRBJ2-7, the CDR3 gives the full variable domain: GAGVSQTPSNKVTEKGKYVELRCDPISGHTALYWYRQSLGQGPEFLIYFQGTGAADDSGLPNDRFFAVRPEGSVSTLKIQRTERGDSAVYLCASSGVGGYEQYFGPGTRLTVT.

With respect to this clone: An end of the junction does not agree with germline; a read error may underlie this. The chain recombines TRBV7-7 with TRBJ2-2; TRBD2 matches 7 bases. The length of the CDR3 is 15 residues. CDR1 and CDR2 from the germline V gene are SSHAT and FNYEAQ (reference sequence). The CDR3 region has the DNA TGTGCTAGCAGCCCTAGCGGAGGAAACACCGGGGAGCTGTTTTTT. Protein: CASSPSGGNTGELFF.

Comments on this clone: Different DNA sequences within this sample yield the same CDR3. The chain carries TRBV6-6 and TRBJ2-7; D gene ambiguous. Trimming removed 2 bases at V and 3 bases at J, with 8 bases between. The CDR3 is 13 residues long. CDR1 is MNHNY and CDR2 is SVGAGI in the germline V gene (reference sequence). The CDR3 coding sequence is TGTGCCAGCAGTTACGGGCAGATCTACGAGCAGTACTTC. Its translation is CASSYGQIYEQYF.

This sequence joins TRBV7-8 and TRBJ2-2; the match to TRBD2 covers 13 bases. Germline CDR1 is SGHVS and CDR2 is FQNEAQ. Trimming took 1 base from V and 6 from J; bases not matched to a gene: 5. This CDR3 region has 17 residues. The CDR3 bases are TGTGCCAGCAGCTTAGGGCTACTAGCGGGAGGGTCCGGGGAGCTGTTTTTT. It yields the protein CASSLGLLAGGSGELFF. Full variable domain (remainder filled in from reference TRBV7-8 and TRBJ2-2): GAGVSQSPRYKVAKRGQDVALRCDPISGHVSLFWYQQALGQGPEFLTYFQNEAQLDKSGLPSDRFFAERPEGSVSTLKIQRTQQEDSAVYLCASSLGLLAGGSGELFFGEGSRLTVL.

This clone was seen a single time. The chain links TRBV4-1 to TRBJ2-3, with no clear D. Looked up from germline, CDR1 is MGHRA and CDR2 is YSYEKL. V dropped 0 bases and J dropped 0 bases, with 7 bases sitting between them. CDR3 length equals 15 residues. The CDR3 sequence is CASSQERSSTDTQYF. The CDR3 DNA is TGCGCCAGCAGCCAAGAAAGGAGTAGCACAGATACGCAGTATTTT.

Note on this clone: The sample carries other DNA sequences with the same CDR3. The rearrangement links TRBV5-6 to TRBJ2-7; maybe TRBD2 (5 bases). V was shortened by 2 bases and J by 0 bases, with 6 bases between the two germline ends. Germline CDR1 reads SGHDT; CDR2 reads YYEEEE. CDR3 length: 13 amino acids. The CDR3, as DNA: TGTGCCAGCAGCTTTGGGAGCTCCTACGAGCAGTACTTC. The encoded protein is CASSFGSSYEQYF.

The V and J genes are TRBV27 and TRBJ1-5; 8 positions agree with TRBD1. Germline CDR1 MNHEY, CDR2 SMNVEV (reference sequence). The CDR3 is made up of 13 amino acids. V lost 5 bases and J lost 5; bases outside the gene matches: 2. CDR3 in DNA: TGTGCCAGCAGTAAACAGGGGGATCAGCCCCAGCATTTT. Translation gives CASSKQGDQPQHF.

This clone was counted only a few times. V and J are TRBV6-1 and TRBJ2-7; D not resolved. This CDR3 spans 15 amino acids. V was trimmed by 7 bases and J by 3 bases, leaving 19 bases between them. Germline CDR1 reads MNHNS; CDR2 reads SASEGT. As DNA, the CDR3 is TGTGCCAGCATTTCAACTTCTGGGCAGGTCTACGAGCAGTACTTC. Translating it yields CASISTSGQVYEQYF.

The chain links TRBV7-9 to TRBJ1-1, with D unclear. The CDR3 consists of 15 residues. With 0 bases removed from V and 1 base from J, the gap between germline ends came to 9 bases. Germline CDR1 and CDR2: SEHNR and FQNEAQ (reference sequence). This chain's CDR3 is CASSLAQRANTEAFF. CDR3 DNA: TGTGCCAGCAGCTTAGCGCAGCGGGCGAACACTGAAGCTTTCTTT. Using reference TRBV7-9 and TRBJ1-1 for the parts outside the CDR3, the full variable domain is DTGVSQNPRHKITKRGQNVTFRCDPISEHNRLYWYRQTLGQGPEFLTYFQNEAQLEKSRLLSDRFSAERPKGSFSTLEIQRTEQGDSAMYLCASSLAQRANTEAFFGQGTRLTVV.

The CDR3 loop reads CASSQGAGTEAFF. DNA for the CDR3: TGTGCCAGCAGCCAAGGCGCGGGCACTGAAGCTTTCTTT. V is TRBV14 and J is TRBJ1-1; no clear D. CDR1 and CDR2 (germline): SGHDN, FVKESK. Trimming took 1 base from V and 4 from J, leaving 7 bases between them. The CDR3 is 13 residues long.

The chain is built from TRBV6-5 and TRBJ2-7, with D possibly being TRBD1 (5 bases). V dropped 10 bases and J dropped 0 bases, with 19 bases sitting between them. The CDR3 runs to 15 residues. Germline V gene lookup returns CDR1 MNHEY and CDR2 SVGAGI. The DNA of the CDR3 is TGTGCCACCTCGATAACAGGACCCCCCTCCTACGAGCAGTACTTC. This gives the protein CATSITGPPSYEQYF.

The chain joins TRBV28 to TRBJ2-7, with TRBD1 matching 7 bases. CDR3 size: 15 residues. Looked up from germline, CDR1 is MDHEN and CDR2 is SYDVKM. V lost 6 bases and J lost 4; bases outside the gene matches: 12. The CDR3 sequence is CASSRSGTASYEQYF. In DNA form, the CDR3 reads TGTGCCAGCAGCCGATCCGGGACAGCAAGTTACGAGCAGTACTTC.

As concerns this clone: Other DNA sequences in this sample translate to the same CDR3. The gene calls are TRBV2 and TRBJ2-7; the match to TRBD1 covers 8 bases. CDR3 length: 12 amino acids. Per the germline V gene, CDR1 is SNHLY and CDR2 is FYNNEI. After removal of 7 bases from V and 3 bases from J, the junction contained 2 bases not matched to a gene. The CDR3 bases are TGTGCCAGCAATGGACAGGGCTACGAGCAGTACTTC. This translates into CASNGQGYEQYF.

This clone was seen a handful of times. The chain recombines TRBV30 with TRBJ1-1; D not resolved. Deletions cut 5 bases from V and 2 bases from J, with 12 bases between. Germline V gene sequence: CDR1 GTSNPN, CDR2 SVGIG (reference sequence). The CDR3 runs 13 residues. The CDR3, as DNA: TGTGCCTGGCAAGTCGGGCGTAACACTGAAGCTTTCTTT. Encoded protein: CAWQVGRNTEAFF.

The V and J genes are TRBV30 and TRBJ1-2; D uncertain. This CDR3 has 17 amino acids. V lost 1 base to trimming and J lost 2 bases, with 20 bases between them. CDR1 is GTSNPN and CDR2 is SVGIG in the germline V gene (reference sequence). The CDR3 sequence: CAWSGLGEGSFNYGYTF. The CDR3, as DNA: TGTGCCTGGAGTGGCCTAGGAGAGGGCTCTTTCAACTATGGCTACACCTTC.

This chain uses TRBV6-1 with TRBJ2-7; D call uncertain. There are 12 residues in the CDR3. Germline lookup yields CDR1 MNHNS and CDR2 SASEGT. The V and J ends lost 8 bases and 5 bases respectively, with 13 bases between them. The CDR3 loop is CASARGGDEQYF. The CDR3 DNA is TGTGCCAGCGCACGTGGCGGCGACGAGCAGTACTTC.

The chain recombines TRBV28 with TRBJ1-5; possibly TRBD1 for D (5 bases). Deletions cut 7 bases from V and 7 bases from J, with 14 bases between. Per the germline V gene, CDR1 is MDHEN and CDR2 is SYDVKM. The CDR3 has 13 residues. Written as DNA, the CDR3 is TGTGCCAGCACCTTGGGGGATAGACAGCCCCAGCATTTT. It is translated as CASTLGDRQPQHF.

V and J are TRBV5-6 and TRBJ1-2; 7 bases map to TRBD1. The V gene's germline CDR1 is SGHDT and CDR2 YYEEEE. The J segment lost 2 bases and the V segment lost 3 bases, leaving 7 bases of the junction unmatched. The CDR3 has 15 amino acids. CDR3 protein: CASSWGDSYNYGYTF. The CDR3 region has the DNA TGTGCCAGCAGCTGGGGGGACAGTTACAACTATGGCTACACCTTC.

The V gene is TRBV4-1, the J gene TRBJ2-7; TRBD2 matches at 9 bases. Trimming at V came to 6 bases and at J to 5 bases, leaving 5 bases not matched to a gene. This CDR3 has 13 amino acids. Germline CDR1 reads MGHRA; CDR2 reads YSYEKL. CDR3 residues: CASREAGGHEQYF. The CDR3 DNA reads as TGCGCCAGCAGGGAAGCGGGGGGTCACGAGCAGTACTTC.

The chain links TRBV30 to TRBJ2-2, with a possible D match to TRBD1 (6 bases). The germline V and J ends were trimmed by 7 bases and 2 bases, with 14 bases remaining between them. This CDR3 is built from 14 residues. CDR1 is GTSNPN, CDR2 SVGIG, per germline (reference sequence). CDR3 amino acids: CAFAWDINTGELFF. The CDR3 DNA reads TGTGCCTTCGCCTGGGACATAAACACCGGGGAGCTGTTTTTT.

The chain is built from TRBV6-6 and TRBJ1-4, with unresolved D. Germline values: CDR1 MNHNY, CDR2 SVGAGI (reference sequence). V lost 0 bases and J 7 bases, leaving 9 bases between the germline ends. The CDR3 runs to 14 residues. This CDR3 is CASSYSEGIEKLFF. The CDR3 DNA is TGTGCCAGCAGTTACTCCGAGGGTATTGAAAAACTGTTTTTT.